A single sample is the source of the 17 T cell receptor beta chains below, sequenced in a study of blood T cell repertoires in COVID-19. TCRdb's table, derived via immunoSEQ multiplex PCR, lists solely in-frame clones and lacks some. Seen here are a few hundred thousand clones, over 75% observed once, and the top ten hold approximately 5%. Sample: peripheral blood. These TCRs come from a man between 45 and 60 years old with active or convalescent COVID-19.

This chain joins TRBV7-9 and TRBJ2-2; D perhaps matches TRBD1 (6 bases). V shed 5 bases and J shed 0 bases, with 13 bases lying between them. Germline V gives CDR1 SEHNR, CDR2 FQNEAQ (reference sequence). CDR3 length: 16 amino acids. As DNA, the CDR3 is TGTGCCAGCAGCCCCGGGACAAACGCGAACACCGGGGAGCTGTTTTTT. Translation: CASSPGTNANTGELFF.

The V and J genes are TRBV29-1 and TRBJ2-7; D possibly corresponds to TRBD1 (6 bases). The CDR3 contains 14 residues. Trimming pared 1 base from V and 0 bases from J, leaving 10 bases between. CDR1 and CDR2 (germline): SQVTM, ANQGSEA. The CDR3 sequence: CSVEGGDNSYEQYF. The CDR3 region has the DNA TGCAGCGTTGAAGGAGGGGACAACTCCTACGAGCAGTACTTC.

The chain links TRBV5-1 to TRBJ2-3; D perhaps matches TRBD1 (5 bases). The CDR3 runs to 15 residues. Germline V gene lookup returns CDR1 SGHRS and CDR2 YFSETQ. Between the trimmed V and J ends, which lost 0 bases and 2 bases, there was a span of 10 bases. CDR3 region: CASSLERTFTDTQYF. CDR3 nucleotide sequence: TGCGCCAGCAGCTTGGAACGGACATTCACAGATACGCAGTATTTT.

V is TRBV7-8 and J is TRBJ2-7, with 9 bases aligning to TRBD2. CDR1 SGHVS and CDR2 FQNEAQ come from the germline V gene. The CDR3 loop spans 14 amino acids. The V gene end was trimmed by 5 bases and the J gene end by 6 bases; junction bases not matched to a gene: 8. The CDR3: CASSQTSGQGEQYF. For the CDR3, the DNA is TGTGCCAGCAGCCAGACTAGCGGACAAGGCGAGCAGTACTTC.

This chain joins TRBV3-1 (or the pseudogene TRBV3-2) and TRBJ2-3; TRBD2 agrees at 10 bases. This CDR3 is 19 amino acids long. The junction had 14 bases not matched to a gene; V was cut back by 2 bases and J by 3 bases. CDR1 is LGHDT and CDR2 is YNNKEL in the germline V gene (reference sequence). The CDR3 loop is CASSQNWRAGGPRTDTQYF. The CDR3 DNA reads TGTGCCAGCAGCCAAAACTGGCGAGCGGGAGGGCCCCGAACAGATACGCAGTATTTT.

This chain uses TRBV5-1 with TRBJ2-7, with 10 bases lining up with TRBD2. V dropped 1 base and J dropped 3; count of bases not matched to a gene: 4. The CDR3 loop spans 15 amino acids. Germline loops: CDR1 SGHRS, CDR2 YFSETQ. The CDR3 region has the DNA TGCGCCAGCAGCTTGTACCTAGCGGGGGTCTACGAGCAGTACTTC. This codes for CASSLYLAGVYEQYF.

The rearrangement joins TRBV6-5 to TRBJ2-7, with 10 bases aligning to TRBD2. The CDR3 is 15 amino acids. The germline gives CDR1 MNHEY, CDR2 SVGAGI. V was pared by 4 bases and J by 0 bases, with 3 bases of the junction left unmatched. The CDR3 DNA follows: TGTGCCAGCAGTTTAACTAGCGGGGCCTCCTACGAGCAGTACTTC. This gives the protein CASSLTSGASYEQYF.

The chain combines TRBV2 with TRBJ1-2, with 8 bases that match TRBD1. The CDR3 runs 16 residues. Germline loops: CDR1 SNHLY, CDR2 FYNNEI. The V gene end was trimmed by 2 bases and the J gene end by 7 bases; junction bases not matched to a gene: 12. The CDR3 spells CASSESRTGITRGYTF. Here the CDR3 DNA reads TGTGCCAGCAGTGAATCACGGACAGGGATAACGCGTGGCTACACCTTC.

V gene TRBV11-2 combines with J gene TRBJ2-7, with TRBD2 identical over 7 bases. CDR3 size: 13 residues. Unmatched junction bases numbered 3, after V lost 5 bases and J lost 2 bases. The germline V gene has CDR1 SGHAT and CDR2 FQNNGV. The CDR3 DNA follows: TGTGCCAGCAGCAGCGGGACTCCCTACGAGCAGTACTTC. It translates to CASSSGTPYEQYF.

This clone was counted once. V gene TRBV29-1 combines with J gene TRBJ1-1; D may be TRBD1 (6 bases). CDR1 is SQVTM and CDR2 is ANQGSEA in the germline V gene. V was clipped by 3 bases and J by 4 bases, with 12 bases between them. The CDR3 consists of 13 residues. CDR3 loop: CSVDVGGATEAFF. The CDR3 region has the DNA TGCAGCGTTGATGTAGGGGGGGCCACTGAAGCTTTCTTT.

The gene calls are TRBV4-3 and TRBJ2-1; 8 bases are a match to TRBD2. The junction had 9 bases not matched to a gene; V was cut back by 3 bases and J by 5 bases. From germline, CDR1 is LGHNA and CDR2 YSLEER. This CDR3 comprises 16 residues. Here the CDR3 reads CASSQELAVLNNEQFF. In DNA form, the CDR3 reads TGCGCCAGCAGCCAGGAACTAGCGGTCTTGAACAATGAGCAGTTCTTC.

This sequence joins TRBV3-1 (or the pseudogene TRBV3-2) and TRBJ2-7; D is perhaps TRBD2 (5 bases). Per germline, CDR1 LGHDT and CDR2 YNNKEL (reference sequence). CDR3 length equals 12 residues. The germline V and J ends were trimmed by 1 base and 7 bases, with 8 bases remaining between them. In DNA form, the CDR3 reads TGTGCCAGCAGCCAAGGAGGGAGAGAGCAGTACTTC. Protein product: CASSQGGREQYF.

CDR3 nucleotide sequence: TGTGCCAGCAGTTTCAAGACAGAAATTTACAATGAGCAGTTCTTC. It encodes CASSFKTEIYNEQFF. The chain carries TRBV7-9 and TRBJ2-1, with a possible D match to TRBD1 (5 bases). This CDR3 contains 15 residues. CDR1 SEHNR and CDR2 FQNEAQ come from the germline V gene (reference sequence). Trimming took 6 bases from V and 4 from J, leaving 16 bases between them.

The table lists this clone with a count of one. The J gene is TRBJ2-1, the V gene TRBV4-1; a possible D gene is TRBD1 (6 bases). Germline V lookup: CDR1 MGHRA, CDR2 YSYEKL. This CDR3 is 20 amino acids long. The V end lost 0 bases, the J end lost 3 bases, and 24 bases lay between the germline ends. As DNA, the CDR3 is TGCGCCAGCAGCCAAGATTCGGGGCAGGGGTTGGGAAACTACTACAATGAGCAGTTCTTC. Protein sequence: CASSQDSGQGLGNYYNEQFF.

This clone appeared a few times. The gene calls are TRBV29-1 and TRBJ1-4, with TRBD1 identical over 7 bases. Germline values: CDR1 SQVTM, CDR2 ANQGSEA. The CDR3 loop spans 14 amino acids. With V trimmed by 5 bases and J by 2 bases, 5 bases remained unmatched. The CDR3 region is CSVRQGWTNEKLFF. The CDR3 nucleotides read TGCAGCGTTCGACAGGGTTGGACTAATGAAAAACTGTTTTTT.

In DNA form, the CDR3 reads TGTGCCAGCAGTGAAGATTGGGCAGGGGTCGGGGCCAACGTCCTGACTTTC. Translating it yields CASSEDWAGVGANVLTF. The rearrangement links TRBV6-1 to TRBJ2-6; D may be TRBD1 (6 bases). Germline lookup yields CDR1 MNHNS and CDR2 SASEGT. CDR3 length equals 17 residues. V lost 1 base and J 4 bases, leaving 14 bases between the germline ends.

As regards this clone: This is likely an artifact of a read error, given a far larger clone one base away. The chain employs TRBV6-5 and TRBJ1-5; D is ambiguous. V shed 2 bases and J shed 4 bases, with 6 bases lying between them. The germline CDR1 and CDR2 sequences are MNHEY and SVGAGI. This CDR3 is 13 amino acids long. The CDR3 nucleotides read TGTGCCAGCAGTTACCGGAGGAATCAGCCCCAGCATTTT. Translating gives CASSYRRNQPQHF.